This T cell receptor (beta chain) was identified in a study of CD8+CD57+ T cells in acquired aplastic anemia. Background on the study: On average, healthy donors gave approximately 11 million reads for CD4+ cells.

Genomic DNA constituted the template upon which TCR beta VDJ and CDR3 profiling was performed. One entry per CDR3 protein results from TCRdb running MiXCR on the reads. The sample shows approximately 98,000 distinct CDR3 sequences, around 53% of them seen only once. The V gene's germline CDR1 is DFQATT and CDR2 SNEGSKA (reference sequence). V was pared by 0 bases and J by 11 bases, with 2 bases between. The CDR3 loop spans 10 amino acids. A note on this clonotype: What it binds is not known.

General observations from the study: Sharing between patients and controls was observed for around 27 CD8+ CDR3 sequences.

This clonotype originated in a human donor in good health, serving as a control. The specimen sequenced was sorted CD4+, CD8+, or CD8+CD57+ T cells (not recorded which) from PBMCs. The chain joins TRBV20-1 to TRBJ1-6, with D hard to call. CDR3 sequence (DNA): TGCAGTGCTAGAGAGCCACCCCTCCACTTT. It translates to CSAREPPLHF.